These 11 T cell receptor beta chains share one sample of origin, sequenced in a study of T cell responses to AZD1222 COVID-19 vaccine (dated by TCRdb to the early 2020s). In the paper's terms, the time point label means: baseline before first vaccination. Libraries were built with the immunoSEQ multiplex PCR assay. TCRdb re-hosts the immuneACCESS table, in-frame sequences only. Its copies lack some clones; in the studies checked, an unresolved V gene accounts for under half of them, and the cause for the rest is not known. The sample table holds around 260,000 clones, of which more than 80% were seen once. Approximately 0.52% of the sample is held by the ten biggest clonotypes. The sequencing used peripheral blood, collected on day 0 of AZD1222 vaccination. The receptor source for this set is an adult in good health.

The gene calls are TRBV5-1 and TRBJ1-4; TRBD1 aligns across 7 bases. The J segment lost 0 bases and the V segment lost 8 bases, leaving 4 bases of the junction unmatched. CDR1 and CDR2 (germline): SGHRS, YFSETQ. The CDR3 covers 14 residues. This chain's CDR3 is CASRQGATNEKLFF. The CDR3 DNA follows: TGCGCCAGTCGACAGGGAGCAACTAATGAAAAACTGTTTTTT.

The rearrangement links TRBV6-4 to TRBJ1-2; D is perhaps TRBD1 (5 bases). Trimming removed 4 bases at V and 8 bases at J, with 14 bases between. The CDR3 has 13 residues. Looked up from germline, CDR1 is MRHNA and CDR2 is SNTAGT. CDR3 sequence reads: CASSALGTGGYTF. The CDR3 coding sequence is TGTGCCAGCAGTGCTCTCGGGACGGGGGGCTACACCTTC.

The CDR3 spells CASSRGGLDGNSPLHF. In DNA, the CDR3 is TGTGCCAGCAGCCGCGGGGGGTTAGACGGTAATTCACCCCTCCACTTT. The chain carries TRBV5-6 and TRBJ1-6; tentative D call: TRBD1 (5 bases). V lost 4 bases, J lost 6 bases, and 17 bases lay in between. The CDR3 is made up of 16 amino acids. Germline CDR1 and CDR2: SGHDT and YYEEEE.

The chain joins TRBV5-5 to TRBJ2-7, with TRBD2 identical over 11 bases. The V gene's germline CDR1 is SGHKS and CDR2 YYEKEE (reference sequence). The CDR3 length is 16 residues. Trimming cost V 2 bases and J 1 base; bases outside gene matches: 5. As DNA, the CDR3 is TGTGCCAGCAGCTTAACCGGGACTAGCGGTTCCTACGAGCAGTACTTC. Amino acid sequence: CASSLTGTSGSYEQYF.

V and J are TRBV19 and TRBJ2-5, with D possibly matching TRBD2 (5 bases). The germline CDR1 and CDR2 sequences are LNHDA and SQIVND (reference sequence). The CDR3 contains 14 residues. V dropped 3 bases and J dropped 5 bases, with 13 bases sitting between them. This CDR3 is CASSIRGSRETQYF. CDR3 nucleotide sequence: TGTGCCAGTAGTATCCGAGGGTCTCGGGAGACCCAGTACTTC.

This clone was counted between two and nine times. The rearrangement joins TRBV28 to TRBJ1-5; D might be TRBD1 (6 bases). The V and J ends lost 3 bases and 4 bases respectively, with 10 bases between them. Germline CDR1 is MDHEN and CDR2 is SYDVKM. This CDR3 is 14 amino acids long. The CDR3 reads CASSFWTDNQPQHF. In DNA, the CDR3 is TGTGCCAGCAGTTTTTGGACAGATAATCAGCCCCAGCATTTT.

The rearrangement joins TRBV7-9 to TRBJ2-3; D is possibly TRBD2 (7 bases). From germline, CDR1 is SEHNR and CDR2 FQNEAQ (reference sequence). The CDR3 is 15 amino acids. V was clipped by 1 base and J by 2 bases, with 10 bases between them. CDR3: CASSLEGGVTDTQYF. The DNA of the CDR3 is TGTGCCAGCAGCTTAGAAGGGGGGGTCACAGATACGCAGTATTTT.

About this clone: Other DNA sequences within the sample encode an identical CDR3. V gene TRBV18 combines with J gene TRBJ2-5, with D perhaps matching TRBD1 (5 bases). The CDR3 is made up of 13 amino acids. The V gene lost 3 bases and the J gene lost 4 bases, with 9 bases spanning the gap. From germline, CDR1 is KGHSH and CDR2 LQKENI. CDR3 coding DNA: TGTGCCAGCTCACCCGGTCAGGGAGAGACCCAGTACTTC. This codes for CASSPGQGETQYF.

This chain joins TRBV2 and TRBJ1-1; no clear D gene. Germline CDR1 SNHLY, CDR2 FYNNEI. The V end was cut by 9 bases, the J end by 2 bases, with 13 bases between. This CDR3 is built from 13 residues. CDR3 sequence (DNA): TGTGCCAGTAGGACCAGTGAAAACACTGAAGCTTTCTTT. Its protein product is CASRTSENTEAFF. The full variable domain, in which reference TRBV2 and TRBJ1-1 provide the parts outside the CDR3, is EPEVTQTPSHQVTQMGQEVILRCVPISNHLYFYWYRQILGQKVEFLVSFYNNEISEKSEIFDDQFSVERPDGSNFTLKIRSTKLEDSAMYFCASRTSENTEAFFGQGTRLTVV.

The chain has TRBV5-1 and TRBJ1-6; D call uncertain. CDR3 length equals 17 residues. Germline V CDR1 and CDR2: SGHRS, YFSETQ. Trimming took 0 bases from V and 7 from J, leaving 17 bases between them. The CDR3 coding sequence is TGCGCCAGCAGCTTGGCCGGACGGATGTCGGGGAATTCACCCCTCCACTTT. Translation: CASSLAGRMSGNSPLHF.

V is TRBV4-2 and J is TRBJ1-5; TRBD1 matches at 7 bases. The V segment lost 5 bases and the J segment 1 base; nucleotides outside the gene matches: 5. Germline assignment: CDR1 LGHNA and CDR2 YNFKEQ. This CDR3 comprises 15 residues. The CDR3 is CASSFGTESNQPQHF. In DNA form, the CDR3 reads TGTGCCAGCAGCTTTGGGACAGAAAGCAATCAGCCCCAGCATTTT.